The sequence of this T cell receptor (beta chain) was determined in a study of blood T cell repertoires in COVID-19. CDR1 SGHAT and CDR2 FQNNGV come from the germline V gene. Trimming pared 5 bases from V and 0 bases from J, leaving 11 bases between. The CDR3 extends over 15 amino acids. TCRdb's table, derived via immunoSEQ multiplex PCR, lists solely in-frame clones and lacks some. Here the sample spans about 200,000 clones, roughly 84% being singletons. This clonotype was obtained from a human donor in a cohort sampled during active COVID-19. This chain joins TRBV11-2 and TRBJ1-3; unclear D gene. Sequenced sample: peripheral blood. The CDR3 loop is CASSRTSGSGNTIYF. The CDR3 DNA reads TGTGCCAGCAGCCGAACGTCAGGCTCTGGAAACACCATATATTTT.